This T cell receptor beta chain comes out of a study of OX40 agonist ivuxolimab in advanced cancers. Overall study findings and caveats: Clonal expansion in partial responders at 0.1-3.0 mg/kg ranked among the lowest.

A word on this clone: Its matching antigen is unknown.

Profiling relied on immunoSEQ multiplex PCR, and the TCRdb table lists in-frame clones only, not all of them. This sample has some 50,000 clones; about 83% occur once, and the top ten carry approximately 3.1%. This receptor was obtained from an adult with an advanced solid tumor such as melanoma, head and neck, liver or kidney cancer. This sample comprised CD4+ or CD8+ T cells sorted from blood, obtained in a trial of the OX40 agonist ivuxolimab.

The CDR3 DNA reads TGCAGCGTAACGGGACTTAAAGGGCAGTACTTC. Its protein product is CSVTGLKGQYF. The chain links TRBV29-1 to TRBJ2-7; perhaps TRBD2 as D (6 bases). CDR1 SQVTM and CDR2 ANQGSEA come from the germline V gene. This CDR3 contains 11 residues. The ends were cut back, 6 bases at V and 9 bases at J, with 15 bases in the middle.